One T cell receptor (beta chain) is described in this entry. The antigen this receptor binds is unknown. Base qualities were left out, and no much larger clone turns up one base away. The germline V gene (reference sequence) yields SGHNT for CDR1 and YYREEE for CDR2. Spanning cysteine to phenylalanine, the CDR3 consists of 14 amino acids. Here the CDR3 DNA is all that survives: 42 bases in frame from base 1. Trimming removed 1 base from V and 3 bases from J; the gene matches leave 1 base unexplained. This sample is part of a study of blood T cell repertoires in COVID-19 (dated by TCRdb to the early 2020s). Background on the whole study: Collaborator samples came from the United States, Italy and Spain and covered acute and convalescent phases of COVID-19. The material from the prospective study consisted of cDNA or gDNA derived from T cells, B-cell-depleted T cells, or PBMCs. Subjects who had been exposed to COVID-19, were actively infected with it, or had recovered from it provided the deeply sampled blood TCRbeta repertoires that made up the dataset. The repertoires were made available in a free public database intended to serve as a resource for research on the immune response to SARS-CoV-2. Samples came from the ongoing ImmuneRACE study (first 160 participants) plus 1,254 subjects from 6 global collaborators. A de-identified subject ID, COVID-19 status, age in years and sex were almost always included in the sample metadata. HLA class I and class II types, where available, came from metadata supplied by the sample provider rather than from assay-based typing. Overall study results and their limits: The quantity of clinical and demographic metadata differed by source and by participant and was supplied without curation.

The collaborating institutions used their own protocols to collect whole blood in K2EDTA tubes. For TCRbeta analysis, collaborators shipped samples as frozen whole blood, isolated PBMCs, or DNA extracted from either of those sample types. The immunoSEQ Assay, a bias-controlled multiplex PCR, was used to amplify TCRbeta CDR3 regions from genomic DNA. The paper's processing steps were these. Within the assay, amplification of reference gene primers was used to estimate how many nucleated cells each sample contained. To quantify the absolute abundance of each unique TCRbeta CDR3 rearrangement, sequence reads were collapsed and filtered. For each sample, productive Simpson clonality was calculated by taking the square root of Simpson's diversity index across productive rearrangements. TCRdb carries this immuneACCESS record with in-frame sequences only. Its versions omit some clonotypes, under half of them owing to an unresolved V gene in the studies checked, with the rest unexplained. The D gene and trimming were derived from the DNA, and the V and J assignments and clone size from that table. Within this sample are some 170,000 clones, with 85% of them counted one time only. In total, the top ten clones hold 0.8% to 1.2% of the sample.

This clonotype originated in a man in his forties with acute or convalescent COVID-19. In this chain, TRBV5-4 is recombined with TRBJ2-3, with TRBD2 identical over 8 junction bases. The sample comprised peripheral blood. The DNA reads TGTGCCAGCAGCTTGTCGGGGGGGACAGATACGCAGTATTTT. The translation is CASSLSGGTDTQYF.